The entry that follows covers one T cell receptor (beta chain) sequence. This clonotype was detected many times. This receptor's antigen is unknown. The record has no base qualities; no much larger clone is one base away. The record originates from a study of T-cell memory formation after mild COVID-19 (dated by TCRdb to the early 2020s). Turning to the overall study: TCR sequence clusters from the two donors were found to be largely donor specific. Two young, previously healthy adult volunteers, one female and one male, were included in the cohort. T-cell clones expanding and contracting after mild COVID-19 in two donors were tracked by longitudinal TCRalpha and TCRbeta repertoire sequencing. General findings and caveats noted by the study authors: Clones that contracted from day 15 to 85 showed balanced CD4/CD8 phenotypes, whereas a second wave of clones that expanded from day 15 to 37 leaned towards CD4+. The second-wave clones that peaked on day 37 were not confirmed to be SARS-CoV-2 specific. Contracting CD4+ clones were found mainly in CM and EM memory subsets, while CD8+ clones were enriched in EMRA. The study included only a couple of mild cases, and larger cohorts that include severe cases with pre-infection samples were judged to be necessary. Some responding clones were found in pre-infection memory, which suggests that pre-existing cross-reactive memory T cells took part in the SARS-CoV-2 response.

Ficoll-Paque density gradient centrifugation was used to isolate PBMCs. Data came from an Illumina NovaSeq 6000. Using 5'RACE with constant-segment primers, TCRalpha and TCRbeta cDNA libraries were constructed, with sample barcodes and unique molecular identifiers added in the process. RNA was extracted from every sample with Trizol reagent. The libraries were amplified in two PCR steps, and the second step added a second sample barcode and Illumina TruSeq adapters. Libraries were sequenced on an Illumina NovaSeq with 2 x 150 bp paired-end reads. The original pipeline was this. With migec v1.2.7, reads were demultiplexed and then collapsed into UMI-guided consensus sequences. Using mixcr v2.1.11, UMI consensuses were aligned to TRA and TRB V and J templates and then assembled into clonotypes. Expanded or contracted clonotypes were those called significant by both edgeR and NoisET, with noise models trained on biological replicates. For edgeR calls, the thresholds were a false discovery rate-adjusted p below 0.01 and a log2 fold-change of 1. As an exploratory analysis of dynamics, max-normalized trajectories of the 1000 most abundant clonotypes were examined with PCA combined with hierarchical clustering. The CD4 or CD8 phenotype of responding clones was assigned using the separately sequenced CD4+ and CD8+ repertoires. TCRdb handled the public reads itself, with Q25 trimming in fastp and clone calling in MiXCR, and kept productive beta chains. Each CDR3 protein appears once, grouped with its most common genes and DNA. TCRdb, rather than the study authors, made the V and J calls. Here the sample has about 320,000 distinct CDR3 sequences; 13% to 15% occur a single time. The ten top clones hold 21% of the sample.

The junction carries 6 bases between V and J, which are trimmed by 3 bases and 1 base respectively. The CDR3 starts with the cysteine, ends with the phenylalanine, and has 14 residues. The CDR3 DNA has 42 bases and is translated from base 1. The germline V gene supplies CDR1 SGHTA and CDR2 FQGNSA. Source material: PBMCs or a T cell subset sorted from them (not recorded which). The chain is made from TRBV7-2 and TRBJ1-4; TRBD1 is possibly the D segment (6 matching bases). This receptor was identified in a man between 18 and 29 years old who had mild COVID-19 (a few samples of this study predate the infection). The sample titles of this study are shuffled in the database, so cell type and time point are left out; the donor was told from shared clones. The bases are TGTGCCAGCAGCTTGGGACAAACTAATGAAAAACTGTTTTTT. Translated, this gives CASSLGQTNEKLFF.